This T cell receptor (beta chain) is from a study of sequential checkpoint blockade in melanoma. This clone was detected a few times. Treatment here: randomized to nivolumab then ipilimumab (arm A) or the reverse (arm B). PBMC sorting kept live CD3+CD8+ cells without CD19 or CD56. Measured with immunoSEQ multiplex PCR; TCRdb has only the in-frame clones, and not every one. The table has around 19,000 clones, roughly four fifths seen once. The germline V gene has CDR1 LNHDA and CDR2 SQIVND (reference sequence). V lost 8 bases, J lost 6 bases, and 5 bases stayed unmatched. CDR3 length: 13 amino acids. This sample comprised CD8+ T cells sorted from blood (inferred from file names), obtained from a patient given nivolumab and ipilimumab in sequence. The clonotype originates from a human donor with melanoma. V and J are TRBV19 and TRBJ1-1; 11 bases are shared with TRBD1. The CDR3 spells CASGTGGSAEAFF. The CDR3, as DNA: TGTGCCAGTGGGACAGGGGGGAGCGCTGAAGCTTTCTTT.